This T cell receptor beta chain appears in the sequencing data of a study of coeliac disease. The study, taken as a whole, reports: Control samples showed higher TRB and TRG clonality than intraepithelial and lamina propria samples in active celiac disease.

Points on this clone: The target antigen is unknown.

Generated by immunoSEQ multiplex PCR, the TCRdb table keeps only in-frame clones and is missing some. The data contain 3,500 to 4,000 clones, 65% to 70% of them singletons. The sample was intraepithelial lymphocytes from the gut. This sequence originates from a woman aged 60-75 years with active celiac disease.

The chain's CDR3 is CASTQSGAPTDTQYF. The CDR3 DNA is TGTGCCAGCACTCAATCTGGGGCTCCCACAGATACGCAGTATTTT. The chain is built from TRBV2 and TRBJ2-3; possibly TRBD1 for D (5 bases). Germline V CDR1 and CDR2: SNHLY, FYNNEI. The CDR3 is 15 amino acids. Trimming removed 7 bases from V and 2 bases from J, with 16 bases in between. Based on the CDR3 plus reference TRBV2 and TRBJ2-3, the full variable domain is EPEVTQTPSHQVTQMGQEVILRCVPISNHLYFYWYRQILGQKVEFLVSFYNNEISEKSEIFDDQFSVERPDGSNFTLKIRSTKLEDSAMYFCASTQSGAPTDTQYFGPGTRLTVL.